Listed below are T cell receptor beta chains from one sample, sequenced in a study of T cell changes during pregnancy in multiple sclerosis. The table came from immunoSEQ multiplex PCR; TCRdb's copy has only in-frame clones and leaves some out. This table has approximately 36,000 clones, 70% to 90% appearing once. Sample: CD8+ T cells from peripheral blood mononuclear cells, taken in the third trimester of pregnancy. The receptor source for this set is a female donor with multiple sclerosis, enrolled in a pregnancy study. Each CDR3 is given with its conserved first and last residue. The D gene is left open where the match is weak. For some rows the clone size is stated as once, few or many, or as a class when expanded; others skip it.

cdr3_nt,cdr3_aa,d_call,v_call,j_call,clone_size
TGTGCCAGCAGTCTAACAGGGAACACAGATACGCAGTATTTT,CASSLTGNTDTQYF,-,TRBV7-3,TRBJ2-3,-
TGTGCCAGCAGCTCCTACAGGGGATACGGGGAGCTGTTTTTT,CASSSYRGYGELFF,TRBD1,TRBV7-9,TRBJ2-2,-
TGTGCCAGCAGCGGACAGGTTGGCACTGAAGCTTTCTTT,CASSGQVGTEAFF,TRBD1,TRBV7-8,TRBJ1-1,few
TGTGCCAGCAGTTTTAGCCTCGCCCCCACCTACGAGCAGTACTTC,CASSFSLAPTYEQYF,-,TRBV27,TRBJ2-7,-
TGCGCCAGCAGCCAATTTGCACTAGCGGCGTCAAGTGAGCAGTTCTTC,CASSQFALAASSEQFF,TRBD2,TRBV4-1,TRBJ2-1,-
TGCGCCAGCAGCCAAGTCGAGAAAGAGACCCAGTACTTC,CASSQVEKETQYF,-,TRBV4-3,TRBJ2-5,-
TGTGCCAGTAGTAGGACAGCGGCTAATGAAAAACTGTTTTTT,CASSRTAANEKLFF,-,TRBV19,TRBJ1-4,-
TGTGCCAGCAGCTTGGAGGGCGGGGGGGCCTACGAGCAGTACTTC,CASSLEGGGAYEQYF,TRBD2,TRBV5-4,TRBJ2-7,-
TGTGCCAGCAGCTCTACGGAGGGAGTGGGTAACTATGGCTACACCTTC,CASSSTEGVGNYGYTF,-,TRBV7-9,TRBJ1-2,-
TGTGCCAGCAGCCCAGGGGGCGAGGGTATTCAGCAGTACTTC,CASSPGGEGIQQYF,TRBD1,TRBV6-5,TRBJ2-7,-
TGTGCCAGCAGCCGTGGGCTAGCGACAGATACGCAGTATTTT,CASSRGLATDTQYF,-,TRBV7-3,TRBJ2-3,-
TGTGCCAGCAGCTTGGGAGACAGGGTCACTGGAAACACCATATATTTT,CASSLGDRVTGNTIYF,TRBD1,TRBV5-4,TRBJ1-3,-
TGTGCCAGCAGCTTCGGCGGGGGTAGAGATACCGGGGAGCTGTTTTTT,CASSFGGGRDTGELFF,TRBD2,TRBV5-6,TRBJ2-2,-
TGTGCCAGCAGCTTAGTGGTAGGGGGGGCTGAAGCTTTCTTT,CASSLVVGGAEAFF,-,TRBV7-2,TRBJ1-1,-
TGTGCCTGGAGTGCCAACAATGAGCAGTTCTTC,CAWSANNEQFF,-,TRBV30,TRBJ2-1,-
TGCGCCAGCAGCCCCGCCGGGACAGGGAACTCCTACGAGCAGTACTTC,CASSPAGTGNSYEQYF,TRBD1,TRBV5-1,TRBJ2-7,medium-sized
TGCGCCAGCAGCGGAGGGACGGACTACGAGCAGTACTTC,CASSGGTDYEQYF,-,TRBV5-1,TRBJ2-7,-
TGTGCCAGCGGACAGGCTGCCACCGGGGAGCTGTTTTTT,CASGQAATGELFF,TRBD1,TRBV9,TRBJ2-2,once
TGTGCCTGGACCCCAGGGGGACCCACTGAAGCTTTCTTT,CAWTPGGPTEAFF,TRBD1,TRBV30,TRBJ1-1,few
TGTGCCAGCAGCTTGGGGGGGGGACAGGTCTCTTACAATGAGCAGTTCTTC,CASSLGGGQVSYNEQFF,-,TRBV5-6,TRBJ2-1,-
TGTGCCAGCACCACTATACCTGGAAACACCATATATTTT,CASTTIPGNTIYF,-,TRBV28,TRBJ1-3,-
TGCGCCAGCAGCCTCACTTCGATAAACATTCAGTACTTC,CASSLTSINIQYF,-,TRBV4-1,TRBJ2-4,-
TGTGCCTGGAGTGCGGGGCGGGACCCGAACACCATATATTTT,CAWSAGRDPNTIYF,-,TRBV30,TRBJ1-3,-
TGTGCCAGCAGCCAAGATTGGGCCAATCAGCCCCAGCATTTT,CASSQDWANQPQHF,-,TRBV4-2,TRBJ1-5,-
TGTGCAAGTCGCTTAGGGGGGCTAGCGGGGGAGTTCACAGATACGCAGTATTTT,CASRLGGLAGEFTDTQYF,-,TRBV12-2,TRBJ2-3,-
TGCGCCAGCAGCGTGACAGGGAACGAGCAGTACTTC,CASSVTGNEQYF,TRBD1,TRBV5-1,TRBJ2-7,-
TGTGCCACCAGCAGCCGACAGGGACTCCGAGGGTACGAGCAGTACTTC,CATSSRQGLRGYEQYF,-,TRBV15,TRBJ2-7,-
TGTGCCAGCAGCCGTCGGGCCGACCCCCGGCGGGGTCCTGGGGCCAACGTCCTGACTTTC,CASSRRADPRRGPGANVLTF,-,TRBV7-3,TRBJ2-6,-
TGTGCCAGCTGGCACGAGGACAGGGTTGAGTATGGCTACACCTTC,CASWHEDRVEYGYTF,TRBD1,TRBV6-6,TRBJ1-2,-
TGTGCCAGCAGTGGCGAGACTAGCGGGGGGAAGTCCTACGAGCAGTACTTC,CASSGETSGGKSYEQYF,TRBD2,TRBV2,TRBJ2-7,-
TGTGCCAGCAGCAGAACTGATAGCGGAAACCTGAACACCGGGGAGCTGTTTTTT,CASSRTDSGNLNTGELFF,-,TRBV7-8,TRBJ2-2,-
TGTGCCAGCAGCTTATTGGGGCGAGTAGCGGACAATGAGCAGTTCTTC,CASSLLGRVADNEQFF,-,TRBV7-8,TRBJ2-1,-
TGCGCCAGCAGCCAACTACAGGGCTCCTACGAGCAGTACTTC,CASSQLQGSYEQYF,-,TRBV4-3,TRBJ2-7,-
TGCGCCAGCAGCCAAGATTATAGCAGCCCGACGTACGAGCAGTACTTC,CASSQDYSSPTYEQYF,-,TRBV4-1,TRBJ2-7,-
TGTGCCAGCAGCTGGACAGGGCTGAACTATGGCTACACCTTC,CASSWTGLNYGYTF,TRBD1,TRBV13,TRBJ1-2,-
TGTGCCAGCAGCTTCGGAGCCTCTGGAAACACCATATATTTT,CASSFGASGNTIYF,-,TRBV7-6,TRBJ1-3,-
TGCGCCAGCAGCCAAGGGCCTAACACTGAAGCTTTCTTT,CASSQGPNTEAFF,-,TRBV4-3,TRBJ1-1,-
TGTGCCAGCAGCTTAGTAGGGACTAGCGGACCTCCCGGGACCCAGTACTTC,CASSLVGTSGPPGTQYF,TRBD2,TRBV7-2,TRBJ2-5,-
TGCGCCAGCAGCTTGGTAGCGGGGGACCACAATGAGCAGTTCTTC,CASSLVAGDHNEQFF,TRBD2,TRBV5-1,TRBJ2-1,-
TGTGCCAGCAGCTTACTGGAGGCTAGCGGGGTCCCCTACAATGAGCAGTTCTTC,CASSLLEASGVPYNEQFF,TRBD2,TRBV7-8,TRBJ2-1,-
TGCGCCAGCAGCCGGGGGACAGGGAATGGCTACACCTTC,CASSRGTGNGYTF,TRBD1,TRBV4-1,TRBJ1-2,-
TGTGCCAGCAGCTGGGACAGGGGCGAGCAGTACTTC,CASSWDRGEQYF,TRBD1,TRBV11-2,TRBJ2-7,-
TGCGCCAGCAGTGAGTCGACTAGCGGGGGGTACGAGCAGTACTTC,CASSESTSGGYEQYF,TRBD2,TRBV10-1,TRBJ2-7,-
TGTGCCAGCACCCCGCGGACAGGCCTCCTGTACGAGCAGTACTTC,CASTPRTGLLYEQYF,TRBD1,TRBV28,TRBJ2-7,-
TGTGCCAGCAGCGTACAGGGTGAAAAACTGTTTTTT,CASSVQGEKLFF,-,TRBV5-6,TRBJ1-4,-
TGTGCCAGCCGAGACGACTCAAGCGGGGGGGCCGTCAATGAGCAGTTCTTC,CASRDDSSGGAVNEQFF,TRBD2,TRBV6-4,TRBJ2-1,-
TGCGCCAGCAGCTTGTCCAGGGGGCGATCGTATGGCTACACCTTC,CASSLSRGRSYGYTF,TRBD1,TRBV5-1,TRBJ1-2,-
TGTGCCAGCAGCTCTCAGCTAGCGGCCCGGACCTACGAGCAGTACTTC,CASSSQLAARTYEQYF,TRBD2,TRBV7-8,TRBJ2-7,-
TGTGCCAGCAGTGACCCCGCCGACAGGGGCCCCCTGGTGGGTCAGTTCTTC,CASSDPADRGPLVGQFF,TRBD1,TRBV2,TRBJ2-1,-
TGCGCCAGCAGCCCGTCGCCGGGGATGGTGAACACTGAAGCTTTCTTT,CASSPSPGMVNTEAFF,-,TRBV4-1,TRBJ1-1,-
TGTGCCAGCAGCTTATATTCTGAGCAGTTCTTC,CASSLYSEQFF,-,TRBV11-2,TRBJ2-1,-
TGTGCCAGCAGTGAGGGCGGGGGATACACAGATACGCAGTATTTT,CASSEGGGYTDTQYF,TRBD2,TRBV6-4,TRBJ2-3,many